The 9 T cell receptor beta chains in this list originate from one sample, sequenced in a study of T cells in Graves' hyperthyroidism and ophthalmopathy. From RNA transcripts, TCR beta CDR3 regions were amplified. First-round RT-PCR of the TCR CDR3 relied on the HTBI primer set. TCRdb processed the multiplex PCR reads anew with MiXCR; each CDR3 protein has one entry. The repertoire consists of about 510,000 distinct CDR3 sequences, with less than 15% occurring once and the leading ten covering 11% to 15%. The source material was blood. The receptors derive from a woman in her 40s with Graves' hyperthyroidism.

This clonotype was found many times. The rearrangement links TRBV18 to TRBJ2-7, with a tentative D call TRBD2 (5 bases). CDR3 length: 14 residues. Germline V CDR1 and CDR2: KGHSH, LQKENI. Trimming left V 5 bases short and J 5 bases short, with 16 bases between. CDR3 residues: CASSASSSGDEQYF. As DNA, the CDR3 is TGTGCCAGCTCAGCTAGCTCGAGTGGGGACGAGCAGTACTTC.

V gene TRBV24-1 combines with J gene TRBJ1-1; possible D gene TRBD1, 6 bases. This CDR3 is 13 amino acids long. Germline CDR1 reads KGHDR; CDR2 reads SFDVKD. Trimming took 3 bases from V and 7 from J, leaving 11 bases between them. The CDR3 DNA sequence: TGTGCCACCAGTGATGGACAGAGACTTGAAGCTTTCTTT. As protein: CATSDGQRLEAFF.

This clonotype was seen ten or more times. The V call is TRBV27, the J call TRBJ2-7; TRBD2 is a possible D gene (6 bases). The length of the CDR3 is 16 residues. Germline CDR1 and CDR2: MNHEY and SMNVEV (reference sequence). V dropped 4 bases and J dropped 2 bases, with 18 bases sitting between them. For the CDR3, the DNA is TGTGCCAGCAGTTCGACTTCCGGGAGATCTACCTACGAGCAGTACTTC. Its protein is CASSSTSGRSTYEQYF.

This clonotype appeared a few times. The chain carries TRBV28 and TRBJ2-3, with D possibly TRBD2 on 5 matching bases. V shed 3 bases and J shed 0 bases, with 10 bases lying between them. CDR3 length: 15 amino acids. Per germline, CDR1 MDHEN and CDR2 SYDVKM. The CDR3 here is CASSFLSDSTDTQYF. The CDR3 DNA sequence: TGTGCCAGCAGTTTCCTTAGCGACAGCACAGATACGCAGTATTTT.

This clonotype has only a few counts. This chain connects TRBV18 to TRBJ2-7, with TRBD2 as a possible D gene (5 bases). Looked up from germline, CDR1 is KGHSH and CDR2 is LQKENI. Trimming pared 4 bases from V and 0 bases from J, leaving 25 bases between. CDR3 length equals 19 residues. The CDR3 region is CASSLTEGLLFGGSYEQYF. CDR3 coding DNA: TGTGCCAGCTCACTTACGGAAGGGTTATTGTTTGGAGGCTCCTACGAGCAGTACTTC. Supplemented by reference TRBV18 and TRBJ2-7, the full variable domain reads NAGVMQNPRHLVRRRGQEARLRCSPMKGHSHVYWYRQLPEEGLKFMVYLQKENIIDESGMPKERFSAEFPKEGPSILRIQQVVRGDSAAYFCASSLTEGLLFGGSYEQYFGPGTRLTVT.

The chain carries TRBV6-1 and TRBJ2-7; no clear D gene. Trimming stripped 5 bases from V and 5 bases from J, with 16 bases between. CDR3 length equals 14 residues. Germline CDR1 reads MNHNS; CDR2 reads SASEGT. For the CDR3, the DNA is TGTGCCAGCAGTTTTCCTTCTGGCTTGGACGAGCAGTACTTC. Amino acids: CASSFPSGLDEQYF.

This clonotype has at least ten counts. The chain employs TRBV28 and TRBJ2-7; 7 bases line up with TRBD1. The CDR3 loop spans 13 amino acids. J was trimmed by 2 bases and V by 6 bases; bases with no gene match: 4. Germline-derived CDR1 and CDR2 are MDHEN and SYDVKM. CDR3 in amino acids: CASRRQGAYEQYF. CDR3 in DNA: TGTGCCAGCAGACGACAGGGAGCCTACGAGCAGTACTTC.

This clonotype was picked up a small number of times. Written as DNA, the CDR3 is TGCAGTGCCTACCTTCTCCTAGCGGGAGCGAGGGGGGAGACCCAGTACTTC. Amino acid sequence: CSAYLLLAGARGETQYF. The chain joins TRBV20-1 to TRBJ2-5, with TRBD2 matching over 10 bases. The V gene end was trimmed by 6 bases and the J gene end by 5 bases; junction bases not matched to a gene: 18. The CDR3 spans 17 residues. Germline V lookup: CDR1 DFQATT, CDR2 SNEGSKA (reference sequence).

The chain uses TRBV27 and TRBJ2-5; D is perhaps TRBD1 (5 bases). Trimming pared 8 bases from V and 5 bases from J, leaving 18 bases between. Germline V gene sequence: CDR1 MNHEY, CDR2 SMNVEV (reference sequence). This CDR3 region has 14 residues. CDR3 nucleotides: TGTGCCAGCTTCTTGACAGCCGAGACGGAGACCCAGTACTTC. The encoded protein is CASFLTAETETQYF.